Each of the 12 T cell receptor beta chains below was sequenced from the same sample in a study of glioma-infiltrating T cells. The iRepertoire nested amplicon-rescue multiplex PCR amplified TCR alpha and beta CDR3s from RNA. TCRdb recomputed calls from the multiplex PCR reads with MiXCR, one row per CDR3 protein. The table includes 95,000 to 150,000 distinct CDR3 sequences, roughly 23% detected once. Sequenced sample: glioma tissue, nonneoplastic brain tissue, or PBMCs (not recorded which). These TCRs come from a human donor with low-grade glioma or glioblastoma, undergoing nonglioma brain surgery, or in good health (not recorded which).

Ten or more counts support this clonotype. The chain joins TRBV7-2 to TRBJ1-3, with D unresolved. Trimming removed 2 bases from V and 0 bases from J, with 8 bases in between. The V gene's germline CDR1 is SGHTA and CDR2 FQGNSA. This CDR3 is 15 amino acids long. The CDR3 DNA follows: TGTGCCAGCAGCTTACCCCGGAGCTCTGGAAACACCATATATTTT. Protein product: CASSLPRSSGNTIYF.

Only a few counts were recorded for this clonotype. The genes are TRBV5-4 and TRBJ2-1; possible D gene TRBD2, 6 bases. The CDR3 loop spans 15 amino acids. The germline V gene has CDR1 SGHNT and CDR2 YYREEE (reference sequence). Trimming took off 3 bases at V and 3 bases at J, with 13 bases between the two ends. As DNA, the CDR3 is TGTGCCAGCAGCTATCTGACGGGAGACTACAATGAGCAGTTCTTC. It is translated as CASSYLTGDYNEQFF.

On this clonotype itself: This could be a read error, since a much larger clone is one nucleotide away. No conserved phenylalanine or tryptophan ends this CDR3, so it is likely a read error. This chain links TRBV3-1 with TRBJ2-1, with 7 bases matching TRBD2. The germline V gene encodes CDR1 LGHDT and CDR2 YNNKEL (reference sequence). After removal of 6 bases from V and 5 bases from J, the junction contained 10 bases not matched to a gene. The CDR3 consists of 15 residues. The CDR3: CASRPRGAGNNEQFS. The DNA of the CDR3 is TGTGCCAGCAGACCACGGGGAGCGGGAAACAATGAGCAGTTCTCC.

As regards this clonotype: This may come from a read error, since a much larger clone is one base off. This likely comes from a read error, as the CDR3 has no conserved phenylalanine or tryptophan at its end. V is TRBV2 and J is TRBJ2-5, with 9 positions matching TRBD1. The CDR3 runs to 15 residues. Germline V gives CDR1 SNHLY, CDR2 FYNNEI. The V gene end was trimmed by 7 bases and the J gene end by 5 bases; junction bases not matched to a gene: 11. CDR3 coding DNA: TGTGCCAGCACCGTGGATGGGACAGGGCAGGAGACCCAGTACTCC. Translated, it gives CASTVDGTGQETQYS.

This clonotype was observed at least ten times. The chain recombines TRBV20-1 with TRBJ2-7; 7 positions match TRBD2. Trimming at V came to 5 bases and at J to 4 bases, leaving 2 bases not matched to a gene. The germline CDR1 and CDR2 sequences are DFQATT and SNEGSKA (reference sequence). The CDR3 extends over 11 amino acids. CDR3: CSARSGYEQYF. The CDR3 nucleotides are TGCAGTGCTCGTAGCGGGTACGAGCAGTACTTC.

This clonotype appeared many times. CDR3 in DNA: TGTGCCAGCAGCCGGGACGGGGAAGAGACCCAGTACTTC. This translates into CASSRDGEETQYF. V usage is TRBV7-2 and J usage is TRBJ2-5, with D perhaps matching TRBD1 or TRBD2 (5 bases each). CDR1 and CDR2 from the germline V gene are SGHTA and FQGNSA. V lost 5 bases and J lost 3, with 10 bases in between. The CDR3 loop spans 13 amino acids.

On this clonotype: A read error may explain this, as a much larger clone is one base away. This chain connects TRBV3-1 to TRBJ1-6, with D uncertain. CDR1 and CDR2 (germline): LGHDT, YNNKEL (reference sequence). This CDR3 comprises 12 residues. The CDR3 sequence is CARSQLNSPLHF. The CDR3 DNA reads as TGTGCCAGAAGCCAACTAAATTCACCCCTCCACTTT.

The genes are TRBV18 and TRBJ1-1; D gene unclear. The CDR3 runs to 15 residues. V lost 2 bases, J lost 8 bases, and 18 bases lay in between. Germline CDR1 reads KGHSH; CDR2 reads LQKENI. This chain's CDR3 is CASSPATGPDSEAFF. The CDR3 DNA reads as TGTGCCAGCTCACCAGCGACGGGTCCGGACTCGGAAGCTTTCTTT.

This clonotype was seen many times. The chain couples TRBV20-1 to TRBJ1-5; TRBD1 might be the D (5 bases). CDR1 is DFQATT and CDR2 is SNEGSKA in the germline V gene (reference sequence). V dropped 0 bases and J dropped 7 bases, with 13 bases sitting between them. The CDR3 is 14 residues long. The CDR3, as DNA: TGCAGTGCTAGAGATACCAGGGAGCCCCAGCCCCAGCATTTT. Its translation is CSARDTREPQPQHF.

This clonotype was seen at least ten times. The chain carries TRBV5-1 and TRBJ2-3; D uncertain. CDR3 length: 14 amino acids. Germline lookup yields CDR1 SGHRS and CDR2 YFSETQ. V dropped 4 bases and J dropped 5 bases, with 14 bases sitting between them. The CDR3 DNA reads as TGCGCCAGCAGCGGGTTAGTGCAGAAAGATACGCAGTATTTT. This codes for CASSGLVQKDTQYF.

Of note for this clonotype: Given a much more abundant clone one base away, this may be a read error. Since no conserved phenylalanine or tryptophan closes the CDR3, a read error is the likely cause. This rearrangement joins TRBV7-2 to TRBJ2-5, with D perhaps being TRBD1 or TRBD2 (6 bases each). This CDR3 comprises 18 residues. The germline V gene encodes CDR1 SGHTA and CDR2 FQGNSA. Trimming stripped 6 bases from V and 9 bases from J, with 32 bases between. The CDR3 sequence: CASRSWQKRGPQRTAQYL. The DNA of the CDR3 is TGTGCCAGCAGATCATGGCAAAAACGGGGGCCTCAAAGGACGGCCCAGTACCTC.

This clonotype appeared many times. The DNA is omitted, as the CDR3 cannot be located on it reliably, and the CDR3 follows TCRdb's listing. CDR3 residues: CASSPLWETEAFF. The J gene is TRBJ1-1, the V gene TRBV18. From germline, CDR1 is KGHSH and CDR2 LQKENI. The CDR3 is 13 amino acids long, termini counted.